This TCR beta chain comes out of a study of early T cells in non-severe SARS-CoV-2 infection. Trimming removed 5 bases from V and 3 bases from J; junction bases left unmatched: 9. Germline CDR1 is KGHSH and CDR2 is LQKENI. The CDR3 loop spans 15 amino acids. This clonotype was detected many times. Each cDNA molecule carried a unique molecular identifier. TCRdb itself ran the 5' RACE reads through MiXCR, one entry per CDR3 protein. The repertoire holds roughly 25,000 distinct CDR3 sequences, with 3.5% to 5% as singletons. The genes are TRBV18 and TRBJ1-2, with 7 bases lining up with TRBD1. Sequenced material: whole blood. The receptor comes from an adult who was a healthcare worker with PCR-confirmed SARS-CoV-2 infection or an uninfected control (not recorded which). The CDR3 reads CASSVTGEDDYGYTF. The CDR3 DNA reads TGTGCCAGCTCAGTAACAGGGGAGGACGACTATGGCTACACCTTC.